The 5 T cell receptor beta chains listed next were all sequenced from one sample in a study of OX40 agonist ivuxolimab in advanced cancers. The repertoire was sequenced with immunoSEQ multiplex PCR; TCRdb's copy has only in-frame clones and lacks some. The profile covers tens of thousands of clones, with roughly 86% appearing a single time and under 3.5% taken by the ten largest. The source material was CD4+ or CD8+ T cells sorted from blood, sampled in a trial of the OX40 agonist ivuxolimab. These receptors came from an adult with an advanced solid tumor such as melanoma, head and neck, liver or kidney cancer.

The table lists this clone with a count of one. The J gene is TRBJ2-7, the V gene TRBV30; TRBD2 might be the D (6 bases). With 3 bases removed from V and 5 bases from J, the gap between germline ends came to 14 bases. CDR1 and CDR2 from the germline V gene are GTSNPN and SVGIG (reference sequence). CDR3 length equals 13 residues. CDR3 protein: CAWRPPWRDEQYF. Written as DNA, the CDR3 is TGTGCCTGGAGACCTCCCTGGAGGGACGAGCAGTACTTC.

Only a few counts were recorded for this clone. This rearrangement joins TRBV7-9 to TRBJ2-7, with 8 nucleotides matching TRBD1. Unmatched junction bases numbered 9, after V lost 5 bases and J lost 3 bases. CDR1 and CDR2 (germline): SEHNR, FQNEAQ (reference sequence). This CDR3 region has 15 residues. The CDR3 here is CASSAWTGTDYEQYF. As DNA, the CDR3 is TGTGCCAGCAGCGCCTGGACAGGGACTGACTACGAGCAGTACTTC.

The chain recombines TRBV6-1 with TRBJ1-1; D gene ambiguous. Germline CDR1 is MNHNS and CDR2 is SASEGT. The CDR3 consists of 11 residues. Trimming took 5 bases from V and 9 from J, leaving 10 bases between them. The CDR3 region is CASSYNTQAFF. The CDR3, as DNA: TGTGCCAGCAGTTACAACACCCAAGCTTTCTTT.

The rearrangement links TRBV19 to TRBJ1-2; D possibly corresponds to TRBD1 (5 bases). Trimming shortened V by 11 bases and J by 4 bases, and 11 bases separated the two germline ends. Germline loops: CDR1 LNHDA, CDR2 SQIVND (reference sequence). The CDR3 is 11 amino acids. CDR3 nucleotides: TGTGCCGGGGGATCCGTCTATGGCTACACCTTC. It yields the protein CAGGSVYGYTF.

This clone was observed a few times. The chain has TRBV16 and TRBJ2-7; 7 nucleotides match TRBD1. The CDR3 totals 15 residues. The germline gives CDR1 KGHSY, CDR2 FQNENV. V lost 2 bases and J lost 5; bases outside the gene matches: 9. CDR3 in DNA: TGTGCCAGCAGCCAAAGGCCAGGGGGATTCCACGAGCAGTACTTC. Protein product: CASSQRPGGFHEQYF. Using reference TRBV16 and TRBJ2-7 for the parts outside the CDR3, the full variable domain is GEEVAQTPKHLVRGEGQKAKLYCAPIKGHSYVFWYQQVLKNEFKFLISFQNENVFDETGMPKERFSAKCLPNSPCSLEIQATKLEDSAVYFCASSQRPGGFHEQYFGPGTRLTVT.